Each of the 2 T cell receptor beta chains below was sequenced from the same sample in a study of T cell responses to AZD1222 COVID-19 vaccine. Using immunoSEQ multiplex PCR, the repertoire was profiled, and TCRdb retains in-frame clones only, with some absent. The table shows about 110,000 clones, with roughly 87% occurring only once. Specimen: peripheral blood, collected on day 0 of AZD1222 vaccination. The receptors stem from an adult in good health.

This clone was counted a single time. This same CDR3 is encoded by further DNA sequences in the sample. This chain uses TRBV29-1 with TRBJ1-1; D uncertain. Between the trimmed V and J ends, which lost 5 bases and 1 base, there was a span of 8 bases. There are 12 residues in the CDR3. In germline, CDR1 is SQVTM, CDR2 ANQGSEA. For the CDR3, the DNA is TGCAGCGTTCGACACCCGAACACTGAAGCTTTCTTT. It is translated as CSVRHPNTEAFF.

The J gene is TRBJ1-3, the V gene TRBV27; no reliable D call. Germline assignment: CDR1 MNHEY and CDR2 SMNVEV (reference sequence). The V gene lost 5 bases and the J gene lost 6 bases, with 11 bases spanning the gap. This CDR3 comprises 13 residues. CDR3 sequence (DNA): TGTGCCAGCAGTCCAACTGCAATAAACACCATATATTTT. Translating gives CASSPTAINTIYF.